This entry concerns a single T cell receptor (beta chain). The target antigen is unknown. Assay: immunoSEQ multiplex PCR; the TCRdb copy retains only in-frame clones and omits some. The repertoire holds about 130,000 clones, with roughly 90% as singletons. This sample was included in a study of T cell responses to AZD1222 COVID-19 vaccine. With 3 bases removed from V and 7 bases from J, the gap between germline ends came to 7 bases. The CDR3 is 13 amino acids. General study points: Variant regions that are unmutated are reportedly the target of nearly half of spike-specific TCRs.

This specimen consisted of peripheral blood, obtained on day 0 of AZD1222 vaccination. The chain joins TRBV12-3 or TRBV12-4 to TRBJ1-6, with D uncertain. This sequence originates from an adult in good health. In DNA, the CDR3 is TGTGCCAGCAGTTTTTCATTGAATTCACCCCTCCACTTT. It codes for CASSFSLNSPLHF.